This T cell receptor (beta chain) was sequenced during a study of identical twins. Study outcomes and limitations: Beta clonotypes that were abundant in cord blood contained fewer insertions, a pattern absent from memory repertoires. With monozygotic twins, out-of-frame TCR alpha sharing exceeded what models estimated.

The germline gives CDR1 ENHRY, CDR2 SYGVKD. The CDR3 loop spans 15 amino acids. V was shortened by 4 bases and J by 9 bases, with 16 bases between the two germline ends. In this sample, this clonotype turned up a few times. Its antigen is not known. Healthy Caucasians were all of the donors. TCRdb re-derived calls from the 5' RACE reads in MiXCR, one entry per CDR3 protein. The profile shows around 480,000 distinct CDR3 sequences, over 11% of them singletons. This sample also appeared in a second study, on yellow fever vaccine responses in identical twins.

The source is a woman aged 18-35 years in good health. Input material: CD4+ T cells sorted from blood. V usage is TRBV10-3 and J usage is TRBJ1-6; TRBD1 might be the D (6 bases). CDR3 sequence (DNA): TGTGCCATCAGTGCAACAGGGAAAGAAGGTTCACCCCTCCACTTT. Its translation is CAISATGKEGSPLHF.